This T cell receptor (beta chain) derives from a study of T cells in Graves' hyperthyroidism and ophthalmopathy. J lost 7 bases, V lost 5 bases, and 10 bases had no gene match. Germline loops: CDR1 SGHVS, CDR2 FQNEAQ. CDR3 length: 17 residues. Those patients with uncontrolled infection, other autoimmune disease, pregnancy or lactation were excluded. This clonotype was observed at least ten times. Authors of the study amplified TCR beta CDR3 regions from RNA transcripts. First-round RT-PCR targeting the TCR CDR3 was performed with the HTBI primer set. TCRdb reprocessed the multiplex PCR reads with MiXCR, giving one entry per CDR3 protein. The data contain hundreds of thousands of distinct CDR3 sequences, nearly 15% of them seen just once; the ten biggest clones take up approximately 20%.

Sequencing was performed on blood. This chain joins TRBV7-8 and TRBJ2-1, with 14 bases aligning to TRBD2. The receptor comes from a woman in her sixties with Graves' ophthalmopathy. CDR3 sequence: CASSPRLAGGKLNEQFF. CDR3 DNA sequence: TGTGCCAGCAGCCCCCGACTAGCGGGAGGGAAATTGAATGAGCAGTTCTTC.